Listed below are T cell receptor beta chains from one sample, sequenced in a study of cytomegalovirus exposure and HLA in healthy donors. Assay: immunoSEQ multiplex PCR; the TCRdb copy retains only in-frame clones and omits some. In the table there are fewer than 250,000 clones, 70% to 80% of which are singletons. Sample: PBMCs. The receptors here all came from a girl aged 2-15 years in good health and CMV-seronegative. Both conserved end residues are part of each CDR3. The D gene is left open where the match is weak. A row's size may be missing; if present it is once, few, many or a size class.

J gene: TRBJ2-3; CDR3 length: 14; D gene: NA; clone size: NA; V gene: TRBV5-6; CDR3 protein: CASSLWPVLDTQYF; CDR3 DNA: TGTGCCAGCAGCTTATGGCCCGTCCTAGACACGCAGTATTTT
J gene: TRBJ2-1; CDR3 length: 16; D gene: TRBD2; clone size: NA; V gene: TRBV19; CDR3 protein: CASSIDAGGADNEQFF; CDR3 DNA: TGTGCCAGTAGTATAGATGCGGGGGGGGCGGACAATGAGCAGTTCTTC
J gene: TRBJ2-3; CDR3 length: 13; D gene: NA; clone size: NA; V gene: TRBV5-5; CDR3 protein: CASHTGKSDTQYF; CDR3 DNA: TGTGCCAGCCACACGGGGAAGTCAGATACGCAGTATTTT
J gene: TRBJ1-1; CDR3 length: 10; D gene: NA; clone size: NA; V gene: TRBV30; CDR3 protein: CAWSGLEAFF; CDR3 DNA: TGTGCCTGGAGTGGTCTTGAAGCTTTCTTT
J gene: TRBJ1-1; CDR3 length: 13; D gene: NA; clone size: once; V gene: TRBV18; CDR3 protein: CASSPAGFTEAFF; CDR3 DNA: TGTGCCAGCTCACCAGCCGGGTTTACTGAAGCTTTCTTT
J gene: TRBJ2-7; CDR3 length: 14; D gene: NA; clone size: once; V gene: TRBV4-2; CDR3 protein: CASSQGSGAREQYF; CDR3 DNA: TGTGCCAGCAGCCAAGGATCAGGGGCCCGCGAGCAGTACTTC
J gene: TRBJ1-2; CDR3 length: 15; D gene: TRBD1; clone size: NA; V gene: TRBV5-4; CDR3 protein: CASSKGDRGGPGYTF; CDR3 DNA: TGTGCCAGCAGCAAAGGCGACAGGGGCGGCCCCGGCTACACCTTC
J gene: TRBJ2-6; CDR3 length: 19; D gene: NA; clone size: NA; V gene: TRBV21-1; CDR3 protein: CASSPPQGTRKAGANVLTF; CDR3 DNA: TGTGCCAGCAGCCCACCACAGGGAACACGAAAAGCTGGGGCCAACGTCCTGACTTTC
J gene: TRBJ2-1; CDR3 length: 14; D gene: TRBD1; clone size: NA; V gene: TRBV27; CDR3 protein: CASSLGDRYNEQFF; CDR3 DNA: TGTGCCAGCAGTTTGGGGGACAGGTACAATGAGCAGTTCTTC
J gene: TRBJ1-5; CDR3 length: 14; D gene: NA; clone size: NA; V gene: TRBV10-1; CDR3 protein: CASGGTPDPQPQHF; CDR3 DNA: TGCGCCAGCGGGGGGACTCCGGATCCGCAGCCCCAGCATTTT
J gene: TRBJ1-6; CDR3 length: 16; D gene: NA; clone size: few; V gene: TRBV6-5; CDR3 protein: CASSYDRPQGSSPLHF; CDR3 DNA: TGTGCCAGCAGTTATGACAGGCCGCAGGGATCGTCACCCCTCCACTTT
J gene: TRBJ1-1; CDR3 length: 12; D gene: NA; clone size: NA; V gene: TRBV27; CDR3 protein: CASSGANTEAFF; CDR3 DNA: TGTGCCAGCAGTGGGGCGAACACTGAAGCTTTCTTT
J gene: TRBJ1-2; CDR3 length: 13; D gene: NA; clone size: NA; V gene: TRBV27; CDR3 protein: CASSLLAGNGYTF; CDR3 DNA: TGTGCCAGCAGTTTATTAGCCGGAAATGGCTACACCTTC
J gene: TRBJ1-2; CDR3 length: 16; D gene: NA; clone size: NA; V gene: TRBV14; CDR3 protein: CASSQRQVRSEAGYTF; CDR3 DNA: TGTGCCAGCAGCCAAAGACAGGTTCGGAGTGAAGCTGGCTACACCTTC
J gene: TRBJ2-7; CDR3 length: 16; D gene: TRBD1; clone size: NA; V gene: TRBV9; CDR3 protein: CASSPGTVLNPYEQYF; CDR3 DNA: TGTGCCAGCAGCCCCGGGACAGTTCTTAACCCCTACGAGCAGTACTTC
J gene: TRBJ1-2; CDR3 length: 15; D gene: NA; clone size: few; V gene: TRBV19; CDR3 protein: CASSIPSGGHYGYTF; CDR3 DNA: TGTGCCAGTAGTATTCCGTCGGGGGGGCACTATGGCTACACCTTC
J gene: TRBJ2-5; CDR3 length: 15; D gene: TRBD2; clone size: NA; V gene: TRBV10-3; CDR3 protein: CAIKGTSGIQETQYF; CDR3 DNA: TGTGCCATCAAGGGGACTAGCGGGATTCAAGAGACCCAGTACTTC
J gene: TRBJ1-3; CDR3 length: 14; D gene: NA; clone size: NA; V gene: TRBV6-1; CDR3 protein: CASSESRAGNTIYF; CDR3 DNA: TGTGCCAGCAGTGAAAGTCGGGCTGGAAACACCATATATTTT
J gene: TRBJ1-5; CDR3 length: 15; D gene: NA; clone size: NA; V gene: TRBV27; CDR3 protein: CASKQAALSNQPQHF; CDR3 DNA: TGTGCCAGCAAACAGGCAGCCCTTAGCAATCAGCCCCAGCATTTT
J gene: TRBJ2-1; CDR3 length: 17; D gene: TRBD2; clone size: NA; V gene: TRBV9; CDR3 protein: CASSGLLAGATYNEQFF; CDR3 DNA: TGTGCCAGCAGCGGCCTACTAGCGGGGGCAACCTACAATGAGCAGTTCTTC
J gene: TRBJ2-7; CDR3 length: 12; D gene: TRBD1; clone size: NA; V gene: TRBV12-5; CDR3 protein: CASRQGAYEQYF; CDR3 DNA: TGTGCTAGTAGGCAGGGGGCCTACGAGCAGTACTTC
J gene: TRBJ2-6; CDR3 length: 18; D gene: NA; clone size: NA; V gene: TRBV7-8; CDR3 protein: CASSTPEDYASGANVLAF; CDR3 DNA: TGTGCCAGCAGCACCCCTGAGGACTACGCCTCTGGGGCCAACGTCCTGGCTTTC
J gene: TRBJ2-7; CDR3 length: 14; D gene: NA; clone size: few; V gene: TRBV30; CDR3 protein: CAWSVGPGAYEQYF; CDR3 DNA: TGTGCCTGGAGTGTAGGGCCAGGGGCATACGAGCAGTACTTC
J gene: TRBJ1-4; CDR3 length: 15; D gene: NA; clone size: NA; V gene: TRBV6-1; CDR3 protein: CASSEVTGINEKLFF; CDR3 DNA: TGTGCCAGCAGTGAGGTCACAGGGATTAATGAAAAACTGTTTTTT
J gene: TRBJ1-1; CDR3 length: 15; D gene: NA; clone size: NA; V gene: TRBV6-1; CDR3 protein: CASSERGQMNTEAFF; CDR3 DNA: TGTGCCAGCAGTGAACGTGGACAGATGAACACTGAAGCTTTCTTT
J gene: TRBJ2-5; CDR3 length: 16; D gene: TRBD2; clone size: NA; V gene: TRBV19; CDR3 protein: CASSEGLAGGQETQYF; CDR3 DNA: TGTGCCAGTAGTGAAGGACTAGCGGGGGGCCAAGAGACCCAGTACTTC
J gene: TRBJ1-1; CDR3 length: 13; D gene: TRBD1; clone size: NA; V gene: TRBV13; CDR3 protein: CASSLVLQGQAFF; CDR3 DNA: TGTGCCAGCAGCTTAGTTCTACAGGGACAGGCTTTCTTT
J gene: TRBJ1-2; CDR3 length: 17; D gene: TRBD1; clone size: NA; V gene: TRBV30; CDR3 protein: CAWSQEPGQARSYGYTF; CDR3 DNA: TGTGCCTGGAGCCAAGAACCAGGACAGGCGAGATCCTATGGCTACACCTTC
J gene: TRBJ1-2; CDR3 length: 12; D gene: NA; clone size: NA; V gene: TRBV5-4; CDR3 protein: CASRGELYGYTF; CDR3 DNA: TGTGCCAGCAGGGGAGAGCTTTATGGCTACACCTTC
J gene: TRBJ1-1; CDR3 length: 15; D gene: NA; clone size: NA; V gene: TRBV5-4; CDR3 protein: CASSHKILGGTEAFF; CDR3 DNA: TGTGCCAGCAGCCATAAGATCCTGGGAGGCACTGAAGCTTTCTTT
J gene: TRBJ1-2; CDR3 length: 17; D gene: NA; clone size: few; V gene: TRBV4-1; CDR3 protein: CASSQGRGGGDNYGYTF; CDR3 DNA: TGCGCCAGCAGCCAAGGTCGGGGTGGAGGGGACAACTATGGCTACACCTTC
J gene: TRBJ1-5; CDR3 length: 15; D gene: NA; clone size: NA; V gene: TRBV19; CDR3 protein: CASSTLQGNNQPQHF; CDR3 DNA: TGTGCCAGTAGTACCTTACAGGGAAACAATCAGCCCCAGCATTTT
J gene: TRBJ1-5; CDR3 length: 16; D gene: TRBD1; clone size: NA; V gene: TRBV4-2; CDR3 protein: CASSQDNAGGSSAQHF; CDR3 DNA: TGTGCCAGCAGCCAAGATAACGCAGGGGGCTCTTCGGCCCAGCATTTT
J gene: TRBJ2-3; CDR3 length: 15; D gene: TRBD2; clone size: NA; V gene: TRBV5-6; CDR3 protein: CASSREVSRPDTQYF; CDR3 DNA: TGTGCCAGCAGCCGGGAGGTGTCCCGACCAGATACGCAGTATTTT
J gene: TRBJ2-3; CDR3 length: 16; D gene: NA; clone size: NA; V gene: TRBV7-8; CDR3 protein: CASSFSSVLGTDTQYF; CDR3 DNA: TGTGCCAGCAGCTTTTCTAGCGTCCTGGGCACAGATACGCAGTATTTT
J gene: TRBJ2-1; CDR3 length: 16; D gene: TRBD2; clone size: few; V gene: TRBV7-6; CDR3 protein: CASSRSGAGLKNEQFF; CDR3 DNA: TGTGCCAGCAGCCGAAGCGGGGCGGGCCTGAAGAATGAGCAGTTCTTC
J gene: TRBJ1-2; CDR3 length: 12; D gene: NA; clone size: NA; V gene: TRBV2; CDR3 protein: CASSGGDYGYTF; CDR3 DNA: TGTGCCAGCAGTGGAGGCGATTATGGCTACACCTTC
J gene: TRBJ1-2; CDR3 length: 14; D gene: TRBD1; clone size: NA; V gene: TRBV5-1; CDR3 protein: CASSAGQPNYGYTF; CDR3 DNA: TGCGCCAGCAGCGCGGGACAGCCAAACTATGGCTACACCTTC
J gene: TRBJ1-2; CDR3 length: 13; D gene: TRBD1; clone size: NA; V gene: TRBV29-1; CDR3 protein: CSAGTDTNYGYTF; CDR3 DNA: TGCAGCGCCGGGACAGATACTAACTATGGCTACACCTTC
J gene: TRBJ2-7; CDR3 length: 14; D gene: NA; clone size: NA; V gene: TRBV11-2; CDR3 protein: CASSLDRLSYEQYF; CDR3 DNA: TGTGCCAGCAGCTTAGACAGGCTTTCCTACGAGCAGTACTTC
J gene: TRBJ2-7; CDR3 length: 13; D gene: NA; clone size: NA; V gene: TRBV5-6; CDR3 protein: CASSSRVWYEQYF; CDR3 DNA: TGTGCCAGCAGCTCCAGGGTGTGGTACGAGCAGTACTTC
J gene: TRBJ2-7; CDR3 length: 13; D gene: TRBD2; clone size: NA; V gene: TRBV30; CDR3 protein: CALNSGHSYEQYF; CDR3 DNA: TGTGCCTTGAATAGCGGGCACTCCTACGAGCAGTACTTC
J gene: TRBJ1-4; CDR3 length: 16; D gene: NA; clone size: NA; V gene: TRBV9; CDR3 protein: CASSVAGWQSNEKLFF; CDR3 DNA: TGTGCCAGCAGCGTAGCAGGGTGGCAGTCTAATGAAAAACTGTTTTTT
J gene: TRBJ1-1; CDR3 length: 19; D gene: NA; clone size: NA; V gene: TRBV28; CDR3 protein: CASSLCEGEVIHRATEAFF; CDR3 DNA: TGTGCCAGCAGTTTATGCGAGGGAGAGGTTATCCACCGAGCCACTGAAGCTTTCTTT
J gene: TRBJ1-2; CDR3 length: 11; D gene: NA; clone size: NA; V gene: TRBV6-5; CDR3 protein: CASGGGSGYTF; CDR3 DNA: TGTGCCAGCGGGGGGGGGTCTGGCTACACCTTC
J gene: TRBJ1-1; CDR3 length: 13; D gene: NA; clone size: NA; V gene: TRBV15; CDR3 protein: CATSTYRGAYAFF; CDR3 DNA: TGTGCCACCAGCACCTACCGGGGGGCATACGCTTTCTTT
J gene: TRBJ2-2; CDR3 length: 15; D gene: NA; clone size: NA; V gene: TRBV2; CDR3 protein: CASRETDGVAGELFF; CDR3 DNA: TGTGCCAGCAGAGAAACAGACGGGGTCGCCGGGGAGCTGTTTTTT
J gene: TRBJ1-2; CDR3 length: 14; D gene: TRBD1; clone size: NA; V gene: TRBV9; CDR3 protein: CASSGTGTGKGYTF; CDR3 DNA: TGTGCCAGCAGCGGAACCGGGACAGGGAAGGGCTACACCTTC
J gene: TRBJ1-4; CDR3 length: 22; D gene: TRBD1; clone size: NA; V gene: TRBV12-5; CDR3 protein: CASGLLLTRRTGLEGTNEKLFF; CDR3 DNA: TGTGCTAGTGGTTTGTTATTAACCCGACGGACAGGGTTGGAGGGAACTAATGAAAAACTGTTTTTT
J gene: TRBJ1-5; CDR3 length: 15; D gene: NA; clone size: NA; V gene: TRBV28; CDR3 protein: CASSLSGANNQPQHF; CDR3 DNA: TGTGCCAGCAGTTTATCAGGGGCTAACAATCAGCCCCAGCATTTT
J gene: TRBJ2-4; CDR3 length: 11; D gene: TRBD1; clone size: NA; V gene: TRBV7-9; CDR3 protein: CASSTGVIQYF; CDR3 DNA: TGTGCCAGCAGTACAGGGGTCATTCAGTACTTC
J gene: TRBJ2-3; CDR3 length: 14; D gene: TRBD2; clone size: NA; V gene: TRBV10-2; CDR3 protein: CASKLAGAVDTQYF; CDR3 DNA: TGCGCCAGCAAACTAGCGGGAGCGGTAGATACGCAGTATTTT
J gene: TRBJ1-4; CDR3 length: 16; D gene: NA; clone size: NA; V gene: TRBV6-5; CDR3 protein: CASSYSSGRSNEKLFF; CDR3 DNA: TGTGCCAGCAGTTACTCGTCGGGGAGGTCTAATGAAAAACTGTTTTTT
J gene: TRBJ1-3; CDR3 length: 14; D gene: NA; clone size: NA; V gene: TRBV19; CDR3 protein: CASSPGVSGNTIYF; CDR3 DNA: TGTGCCAGTAGCCCCGGGGTCTCTGGAAACACCATATATTTT
J gene: TRBJ2-7; CDR3 length: 16; D gene: NA; clone size: NA; V gene: TRBV6-1; CDR3 protein: CASSDPSGIQSYEQYF; CDR3 DNA: TGTGCCAGCAGTGATCCGTCAGGGATCCAATCCTACGAGCAGTACTTC